The rows below give T cell receptor beta chains drawn from one sample of a study of blood T cells in healthy people across ages. In TCRdb, the 5' RACE reads were re-called with MiXCR into one record per CDR3 protein. The sample has about 780,000 distinct CDR3 sequences, around a quarter seen once. The same data also contributed to another study, on T cells of mothers and their children.

The source material was blood. These receptors came from a boy between 10 and 17 years old in good health. CDR3s include the opening cysteine and the closing phenylalanine or tryptophan. A D gene is named only where the DNA matches it firmly. Clone size is stated in some rows and not others, as once, few, many or a class when expanded.

NA	TRBV5-1	TRBJ1-4	NA	TGCGCCAGCAGCTTGTCCCCTGGCAGGGAGGAAAAACTGTTTTTT	CASSLSPGREEKLFF
NA	TRBV19	TRBJ2-3	few	TGTGCCAGTAGAAGAACTGGTGGCCCGGATACGCAGTATTTT	CASRRTGGPDTQYF
NA	TRBV20-1	TRBJ1-4	NA	TGCAGTGCTAGAGACCAGACCGGCCTGTTTTTT	CSARDQTGLFF
NA	TRBV24-1	TRBJ2-3	few	TGTGCCACCAGTGACCCCCGGCAAGGGGCAGATACGCAGTATTTT	CATSDPRQGADTQYF
TRBD2	TRBV25-1	TRBJ2-2	NA	TGTGCCAGCAGTGAATTGCGGGGGTGGAACACCGGGGAGCTGTTTTTT	CASSELRGWNTGELFF
TRBD1	TRBV10-3	TRBJ2-5	NA	TGTGCCATCAGTGGACAGGGGAGGCAAGAGACCCAGTACTTC	CAISGQGRQETQYF
NA	TRBV12-5	TRBJ2-3	once	TGTGCTAGTGGTACGGTTCCGACAGATACGCAGAATTTT	CASGTVPTDTQNF
NA	TRBV3-1	TRBJ2-5	NA	TGTGCCAGCGAGGGCGTCAGGCAAGAGACCCAGTACTTC	CASEGVRQETQYF
NA	TRBV12-3/TRBV12-4	TRBJ2-2	few	TGTGCCAGCAGTACCCAGCGGAGGAACACCGGGGAGCTGTTTTTT	CASSTQRRNTGELFF
TRBD2	TRBV29-1	TRBJ2-5	many	TGCAGCGTGGACGGGGGGGCGGCGGAGACCCAGTACTTC	CSVDGGAAETQYF
NA	TRBV20-1	TRBJ2-5	NA	TGCAGTGCTAGTGACCAAAAGGAGACCCAGTACTTC	CSASDQKETQYF
TRBD2	TRBV12-3/TRBV12-4	TRBJ2-1	NA	TGTGCCAGCAGTTCAAATGTCGCGGGACTAGCGGACGAGCAGTTCTTC	CASSSNVAGLADEQFF
NA	TRBV6-5	TRBJ1-3	few	TGTGCCAGCAGTTACGAGGCAGGGGCGGGAAACACCATATATTTT	CASSYEAGAGNTIYF
NA	TRBV5-1	TRBJ2-5	few	TGCGCCAGCAGCCTGGGGTCCGGGAAAGAGACCCAGTACTTC	CASSLGSGKETQYF
NA	TRBV25-1	TRBJ1-2	NA	TGTGCCAGCAGTGGGTGGGACTTACATGGCTACACCTTC	CASSGWDLHGYTF
TRBD2	TRBV30	TRBJ2-5	few	TGTGCCTGGAGAACCGCGGGGGAGCAGTACTTC	CAWRTAGEQYF
NA	TRBV11-3	TRBJ2-1	NA	TGTGCCAGCAGCCGAAGAGGGACGAATGAGCAGTTCTTC	CASSRRGTNEQFF
NA	TRBV4-1	TRBJ2-1	NA	TGCGCCAGCAGCCATCTGTCAGGGGCGGGGAATGAGCAGTTCTTC	CASSHLSGAGNEQFF
NA	TRBV13	TRBJ1-4	many	TGTGCCAGCAGCGAAGGCGGAAAACTGTTTTTT	CASSEGGKLFF
TRBD2	TRBV6-2/TRBV6-3	TRBJ2-7	few	TGTGCCAGCAAGCGGGGTTTGGACGAGCAGTACTTC	CASKRGLDEQYF
NA	TRBV6-5	TRBJ1-1	NA	TGTGCCAGCAGTTACAGCAGGGGATCTATGAACACTGAAGCTTTCTTT	CASSYSRGSMNTEAFF
NA	TRBV7-2	TRBJ2-3	many	TGTGCCAGCAGCCCTCCCCTAGGGGGAGATACGCAGTATTTT	CASSPPLGGDTQYF
NA	TRBV29-1	TRBJ2-2	few	TGCAGCGTTTCTCCCCTCCTGAACACCGGGGAGCTGTTTTTT	CSVSPLLNTGELFF
TRBD2	TRBV20-1	TRBJ2-2	few	TGCAGTGCTAGGGGCGCGGGGGGGCACGGGGAGCTGTTTTTT	CSARGAGGHGELFF
TRBD1	TRBV2	TRBJ2-5	NA	TGTGCCAGCAGCGGACAGGGTCCAGAGACCCAGTACTTC	CASSGQGPETQYF
NA	TRBV29-1	TRBJ1-5	NA	TGCAGCGTTGAAGAAGGGCAGGGTCAGCCCCAGCATTTT	CSVEEGQGQPQHF
NA	TRBV13	TRBJ1-6	NA	TGTGCCAGCAGCTTAGCCGGGAGTGGATCACCCCTCCACTTT	CASSLAGSGSPLHF
NA	TRBV5-1	TRBJ1-2	few	TGCGCCAGCAGCAACCCTTCTGGCAGGGAAGGCGGCTACACCTTC	CASSNPSGREGGYTF
TRBD2	TRBV20-1	TRBJ2-1	NA	TGCAGTGCTAGAGATGTCACTAGCGGGTACCTGAATGAGCAGTTCTTC	CSARDVTSGYLNEQFF
NA	TRBV6-1	TRBJ1-5	few	TGTGCCAGCAGGTCAGGGGTCGGCAATCAGCCCCAGCATTTT	CASRSGVGNQPQHF
NA	TRBV12-3/TRBV12-4	TRBJ1-5	NA	TGTGCCAGCAGCCCACCGGGATTTGGCGATCAGCCCCAGCATTTT	CASSPPGFGDQPQHF
TRBD2	TRBV12-3/TRBV12-4	TRBJ2-3	few	TGTGCCAGCAGCTCCTCGTTAGCGGGGGGCACAGATACGCAGTATTTT	CASSSSLAGGTDTQYF
NA	TRBV6-4	TRBJ2-7	NA	TGTGCCAGCAGTGGCCCCCCCCCCGAGCAGTACTTC	CASSGPPPEQYF
TRBD1	TRBV6-5	TRBJ2-7	few	TGTGCCAGCGGACAGGGTCCCTACGAGCAGTACTTC	CASGQGPYEQYF
NA	TRBV20-1	TRBJ2-5	NA	TGCAGTGCTAGAGGGGGAGGGGGATTAGAGACCCAGTACTTC	CSARGGGGLETQYF
NA	TRBV10-3	TRBJ1-5	NA	TGTGCCATCAGTGACGGGACTAGCGGGTTCTCGAATACGCAGCATTTT	CAISDGTSGFSNTQHF
TRBD2	TRBV11-1	TRBJ2-7	NA	TGTGCCAGCAGCGGCTCTAGCGGGGTGACCTACGAGCAGTACTTC	CASSGSSGVTYEQYF
NA	TRBV27	TRBJ2-2	NA	TGTGCCAGCAGCGAGACCTACACCGGGGAGCTGTTTTTT	CASSETYTGELFF
TRBD1	TRBV20-1	TRBJ2-4	NA	TGCAGTGCTAGAGATTTGGGACAGGGGGCCAAAAACATTCAGTACTTC	CSARDLGQGAKNIQYF
NA	TRBV3-1	TRBJ2-1	NA	TGTGCCAGCCGTTTGGCCAAGGGGAATGAGCAGTTCTTC	CASRLAKGNEQFF
TRBD1	TRBV10-3	TRBJ1-5	few	TGTGCCATAGGACAGGGGAGCAATCAGCCCCAGCATTTT	CAIGQGSNQPQHF
TRBD1	TRBV6-1	TRBJ1-4	NA	TGTGCCAGCAGACGGACAGGGGGAGAATTAACTAATGAAAGACTGTTTTTT	CASRRTGGELTNERLFF
TRBD1	TRBV18	TRBJ2-7	many	TGTGCCAGCTCACCCCCGGGACAGGGCTACGAGCAGTACTTC	CASSPPGQGYEQYF
TRBD2	TRBV7-2	TRBJ2-4	NA	TGTGCCAGCAGTCTAGCGGGGCCTAGGGACATTCAGTACTTC	CASSLAGPRDIQYF
NA	TRBV29-1	TRBJ1-2	few	TGCAGCGTGTACACCGGTGGCTACACCTTC	CSVYTGGYTF
TRBD2	TRBV2	TRBJ2-7	NA	TGTGCCAGCATCGAGGGACTAGCGGCGATCTACGAGCAGTACTTC	CASIEGLAAIYEQYF
TRBD2	TRBV20-1	TRBJ2-1	few	TGCAGTGCCCCCGTTAGGGCAGCGGGGGCCTACAATGAGCAGTTCTTC	CSAPVRAAGAYNEQFF
TRBD1	TRBV4-1	TRBJ2-7	few	TGCGCCAGCGGTACTTTAGGACAGGCTTCCTACGAGCAGTACTTC	CASGTLGQASYEQYF
TRBD1	TRBV5-1	TRBJ1-5	few	TGCGCCAGCAGCTTTACAGGGGCAAATCAGCCCCAGCATTTT	CASSFTGANQPQHF
NA	TRBV20-1	TRBJ1-5	few	TGCAGTGCTCGTTCCATTTCGGATCAGCCCCAGCATTTT	CSARSISDQPQHF
NA	TRBV24-1	TRBJ2-1	NA	TGTGCCACCAGTGAACCTCCCTACAATGAGCAGTTCTTC	CATSEPPYNEQFF
NA	TRBV12-3/TRBV12-4	TRBJ2-2	few	TGTGCCAGGAGGGAGGAAGAGGACACCGGGGAGCTGTTTTTT	CARREEEDTGELFF
NA	TRBV28	TRBJ2-7	NA	TGTGCCAGCAGTGGGCCTCGTGCCCCCCAGGTTGAGCAGTACTTC	CASSGPRAPQVEQYF
NA	TRBV3-1	TRBJ1-2	few	TGTGCCAGCAGCCCCGGGGCCACGAGGGGCTACACCTTC	CASSPGATRGYTF